There are a few counts of the clone carrying this T cell receptor (beta chain). The source of the sample is a study of blood T cell repertoires in COVID-19. In the original workflow: Researchers report that nucleated cell counts were estimated from reference gene primer amplification. This table comes from immunoSEQ multiplex PCR, and its TCRdb copy is limited to in-frame clones, with some not included. D and trimming come from the DNA, and the V and J calls and clone size come from that table. The table shows 95,000 to 150,000 clones, with about four fifths occurring only once. The clonotype comes from a woman in her 70s with acute or convalescent COVID-19. The sample was peripheral blood.

The CDR3 region is CASRESTSGGAYEQYV. In DNA, the CDR3 is TGTGCCAGCAGGGAATCGACTAGCGGGGGGGCCTACGAGCAGTACGTC. The rearrangement links TRBV6-1 to TRBJ2-7; 14 positions agree with TRBD2. Germline V CDR1 and CDR2: MNHNS, SASEGT. The V and J ends lost 6 bases and 2 bases, in that order; junction bases with no gene match: 6. CDR3 length: 16 amino acids.